These 16 T cell receptor beta chains share one sample of origin, sequenced in a study of blood T cell repertoires in COVID-19. The protocol was immunoSEQ multiplex PCR, while the TCRdb copy is restricted to in-frame clones and leaves out a portion. This sample has under 250,000 clones, with about 90% found just once. Sample: PBMCs or T cells enriched from blood (not recorded which). The receptor set was obtained from a man aged 25-45 years who had recovered from COVID-19.

J is TRBJ1-2 and V is TRBV6-6; D unclear. Germline V gene lookup returns CDR1 MNHNY and CDR2 SVGAGI (reference sequence). Trimming removed 5 bases from V and 4 bases from J, with 26 bases in between. The CDR3 has 18 residues. The CDR3 sequence: CASSPVAQRRLTPYGYTF. The CDR3 DNA is TGTGCCAGCAGTCCCGTCGCCCAGCGCCGACTCACCCCCTATGGCTACACCTTC.

The chain combines TRBV6-5 with TRBJ1-3; the D gene is possibly TRBD1 (6 bases). Germline loops: CDR1 MNHEY, CDR2 SVGAGI. V lost 4 bases, J lost 4 bases, and 11 bases lay in between. This CDR3 is built from 14 residues. The CDR3 sequence: CASSWTAKGNTIYF. The CDR3 DNA reads TGTGCCAGCAGTTGGACAGCTAAAGGAAACACCATATATTTT.

With regard to this clone: Other DNA sequences of this sample code for an identical CDR3. This chain uses TRBV3-1 (or the pseudogene TRBV3-2) with TRBJ1-5; D is possibly TRBD1 (5 bases). Germline V lookup: CDR1 LGHDT, CDR2 YNNKEL (reference sequence). This CDR3 comprises 13 residues. Trimming shortened V by 1 base and J by 5 bases, and 6 bases separated the two germline ends. The CDR3 nucleotides read TGTGCCAGCAGCCAAGCGGGGGATCAGCCCCAGCATTTT. The encoded protein is CASSQAGDQPQHF.

The V gene is TRBV19, the J gene TRBJ2-1; TRBD1 agrees at 8 bases. Germline V CDR1 and CDR2: LNHDA, SQIVND (reference sequence). The length of the CDR3 is 15 residues. V dropped 3 bases and J dropped 5; count of bases not matched to a gene: 6. CDR3 bases: TGTGCCAGTAGTATGGGACAGGCGGCGAACAATGAGCAGTTCTTC. It yields the protein CASSMGQAANNEQFF.

The rearrangement uses TRBV28 and TRBJ2-2; D is unresolved. The CDR3 has 14 amino acids. The V end was cut by 4 bases, the J end by 5 bases, with 11 bases between. The germline CDR1 and CDR2 sequences are MDHEN and SYDVKM. CDR3 loop: CASSSSYRTGELFF. Written as DNA, the CDR3 is TGTGCCAGCAGTTCTTCCTATCGTACCGGGGAGCTGTTTTTT.

The J gene is TRBJ1-2, the V gene TRBV7-2; TRBD1 aligns across 8 bases. This CDR3 comprises 15 residues. Germline values: CDR1 SGHTA, CDR2 FQGNSA. The V gene end was trimmed by 3 bases and the J gene end by 7 bases; junction bases not matched to a gene: 10. The DNA for the CDR3 is TGTGCCAGCAGCTTTAGCCCGGCAGGGGGCACTGGCTACACCTTC. It is translated as CASSFSPAGGTGYTF.

The genes are TRBV3-1 (or the pseudogene TRBV3-2) and TRBJ1-1; a possible D gene is TRBD1 (6 bases). The germline V gene encodes CDR1 LGHDT and CDR2 YNNKEL (reference sequence). The germline V and J ends were trimmed by 4 bases and 0 bases, with 12 bases remaining between them. The CDR3 is made up of 15 amino acids. CDR3 sequence: CASSPTDRLNTEAFF. The DNA for the CDR3 is TGTGCCAGCAGCCCTACGGACAGACTGAACACTGAAGCTTTCTTT.

Comment on this clone: Other nucleotide sequences in the sample specify the same CDR3. This sequence joins TRBV10-2 and TRBJ1-5; 7 bases are shared with TRBD1. V was pared by 4 bases and J by 4 bases, with 1 base of the junction left unmatched. The CDR3 consists of 13 residues. The germline CDR1 and CDR2 sequences are WSHSY and SAAADI. The CDR3 sequence: CASSGTGNQPQHF. CDR3 nucleotide sequence: TGCGCCAGCAGTGGGACAGGAAATCAGCCCCAGCATTTT.

The rearrangement joins TRBV29-1 to TRBJ2-3; the match to TRBD2 covers 7 bases. Germline CDR1 and CDR2: SQVTM and ANQGSEA. V trimming: 1 base; J trimming: 3 bases; junction bases outside the gene matches: 10. The CDR3 totals 16 residues. The CDR3: CSVEVSGGSLTDTQYF. In DNA form, the CDR3 reads TGCAGCGTTGAAGTGAGTGGCGGGAGTTTGACAGATACGCAGTATTTT.

V and J are TRBV6-1 and TRBJ1-5; TRBD1 matches at 9 bases. The CDR3 has 16 residues. The J segment lost 4 bases and the V segment lost 4 bases, leaving 8 bases of the junction unmatched. Germline values: CDR1 MNHNS, CDR2 SASEGT. Here the CDR3 DNA reads TGTGCCAGCAGTGTTATTCGGACAGGGGCTAATCAGCCCCAGCATTTT. The encoded protein is CASSVIRTGANQPQHF.

The chain uses TRBV4-1 and TRBJ2-7, with D maybe TRBD1 (6 bases). CDR1 MGHRA and CDR2 YSYEKL come from the germline V gene. The V end was cut by 4 bases, the J end by 2 bases, with 15 bases between. The CDR3 length is 15 residues. The CDR3 spells CASSREGDIPYEQYF. CDR3 nucleotide sequence: TGCGCCAGCAGCCGCGAGGGGGATATTCCCTACGAGCAGTACTTC.

The chain is built from TRBV5-1 and TRBJ2-7; 11 positions agree with TRBD2. Trimming removed 3 bases from V and 4 bases from J; junction bases left unmatched: 6. Germline CDR1 is SGHRS and CDR2 is YFSETQ. The CDR3 contains 15 residues. The CDR3 region is CASSWLAGGSYEQYF. The CDR3 DNA follows: TGCGCCAGCAGCTGGCTAGCGGGAGGTTCATACGAGCAGTACTTC.

This chain links TRBV28 with TRBJ2-7; 10 bases line up with TRBD1. V lost 8 bases to trimming and J lost 3 bases; unmatched junction nucleotides: 10. The CDR3 covers 15 residues. Germline V gene data show CDR1 as MDHEN and CDR2 as SYDVKM. The CDR3 reads CASGAGTGVLYEQYF. The CDR3 nucleotides are TGTGCCAGCGGCGCCGGGACAGGGGTTCTCTACGAGCAGTACTTC.

This clone was recorded only once. The V and J genes are TRBV5-4 and TRBJ2-1; tentative D call: TRBD2 (6 bases). Germline V lookup: CDR1 SGHNT, CDR2 YYREEE (reference sequence). The CDR3 is made up of 14 amino acids. V was cut by 0 bases and J by 8 bases, with 12 bases left in between. Here the CDR3 DNA reads TGTGCCAGCAGCTTGGCCAGCGGGCGAGATGAGCAGTTCTTC. Its translation: CASSLASGRDEQFF.

This rearrangement joins TRBV3-1 (or the pseudogene TRBV3-2) to TRBJ1-5; D unclear. The germline V and J ends were trimmed by 0 bases and 4 bases, with 10 bases remaining between them. Germline CDR1 LGHDT, CDR2 YNNKEL (reference sequence). The CDR3 length is 15 residues. Here the CDR3 reads CASSQDLNVNQPQHF. CDR3 nucleotides: TGTGCCAGCAGCCAAGATCTAAACGTGAATCAGCCCCAGCATTTT.

The chain links TRBV28 to TRBJ1-2, with TRBD1 matching 7 bases. The V gene end was trimmed by 4 bases and the J gene end by 8 bases; junction bases not matched to a gene: 7. The CDR3 length is 13 residues. Germline V gene lookup returns CDR1 MDHEN and CDR2 SYDVKM. CDR3: CASSSENRGGYTF. The CDR3 nucleotides are TGTGCCAGCAGTTCAGAAAACAGGGGCGGCTACACCTTC.